The rows below give T cell receptor beta chains drawn from one sample of a study of shared T cell receptors in the human thymus. Using immunoSEQ multiplex PCR, the repertoire was profiled, and TCRdb retains in-frame clones only, with some absent. The sample shows about 380,000 clones, over 90% of them seen only once. Sequenced input: thymocytes. These receptors all come from a human donor. Each CDR3 is given with its conserved first and last residue. A D gene is named only where the DNA matches it firmly. Rows may omit the clone size; those that give it use once, few, many or a size class.

j_gene,v_gene,d_gene,abundance,CDR3nt,CDR3aa
TRBJ2-7,TRBV18,.,.,TGTGCCAGCTCACTGAAAGAGGACTTTTACGAGCAGTACTTC,CASSLKEDFYEQYF
TRBJ2-7,TRBV5-6,.,.,TGTGCCAGCAGCCGTTTGGGGACTTACTCCTCCTACGAGCAGTACTTC,CASSRLGTYSSYEQYF
TRBJ2-3,TRBV6-5,TRBD1,once,TGTGCCAGCAGTCGAAACAGGGGACCAGATACGCAGTATTTT,CASSRNRGPDTQYF
TRBJ2-7,TRBV14,TRBD1,.,TGTGCCAGCAGCCAAGATTGTACAGGGGGCTGCGAGCAGTACTTC,CASSQDCTGGCEQYF
TRBJ2-1,TRBV5-4,TRBD2,.,TGTGCCAGCAGCGGCGTCACCTGGGAGGGCCCCCCGAGCGAGCAGTTCTTC,CASSGVTWEGPPSEQFF
TRBJ1-2,TRBV7-9,TRBD1,.,TGTGCCAGCAGCTTGGACAGGTTCCAAGGGGAGAATGGCTACACCTTC,CASSLDRFQGENGYTF
TRBJ1-5,TRBV30,.,.,TGTGCCTGGAGTGTACAGGGTAGCAATCAGCCCCAGCATTTT,CAWSVQGSNQPQHF
TRBJ1-2,TRBV5-6,.,.,TGTGCCAGCAGCTTCCGTCCGCCGCTCTATGGCTACACCTTC,CASSFRPPLYGYTF
TRBJ2-5,TRBV23-1,.,few,TGCGCCAGCAGTCAACCCCGTGGGGCCCAAGAGACCCAGTACTTC,CASSQPRGAQETQYF
TRBJ2-1,TRBV2,TRBD2,.,TGTGCCAGCAAGAAAACCGGGACTAGCGGTTACAATGAGCAGTTCTTC,CASKKTGTSGYNEQFF
TRBJ2-7,TRBV19,.,once,TGTGCCAGTAGTATCAAGTGGACACCAACGTACGAGCAGTACTTC,CASSIKWTPTYEQYF
TRBJ1-1,TRBV11-2,.,.,TGTGCCAGCAGCCCTCATATGGACACTGAAGCTTTCTTT,CASSPHMDTEAFF
TRBJ2-7,TRBV5-1,TRBD2,.,TGCGCCAGCAGCTTGGGCAGAGCGGGAGAGTGCTACGAGCAGTACTTC,CASSLGRAGECYEQYF
TRBJ2-1,TRBV9,TRBD2,.,TGTGCCAGCAGCGGCTCAGGACTAGCGGATGAGCAGTTCTTC,CASSGSGLADEQFF
TRBJ1-5,TRBV10-3,.,.,TGTGCCATCAGTGAGGAGGGGACAAGCAATCAGCCCCAGCATTTT,CAISEEGTSNQPQHF
TRBJ2-7,TRBV18,.,once,TGTGCCAGCTTGGATGATCTAAGCTACGAGCAGTACTTC,CASLDDLSYEQYF
TRBJ2-7,TRBV5-1,.,.,TGCGCCAGCAGCTTGGCCCTTACGACAGTACCCTACGAGCAGTACTTC,CASSLALTTVPYEQYF
TRBJ2-7,TRBV27,TRBD1,.,TGTGCCAGCAGTTTAATTTGGGACAGGGGGCTCGAGCAGTACTTC,CASSLIWDRGLEQYF
TRBJ2-7,TRBV7-8,.,.,TGTGCCAGCAGCTTAGCGGCAGCCGGGGGCGGGTCCTACGAGCAGTACTTC,CASSLAAAGGGSYEQYF
TRBJ2-1,TRBV12-1,.,.,TGTGCCAGCAGCGATTACAAGGTGCGGAACAATGAGCAGTTCTTC,CASSDYKVRNNEQFF
TRBJ2-5,TRBV28,.,.,TGTGCCAGCAGCCCCGGGGAGACCCAGTACTTC,CASSPGETQYF
TRBJ2-7,TRBV7-3,.,.,TGTGCCAGCAATCAAGTGAACTACGAGCAGTACTTC,CASNQVNYEQYF
TRBJ2-7,TRBV7-2,TRBD1,.,TGTGCCAGCAGCCCAGACACGGGACAGGGGGACTACGAGCAGTACTTC,CASSPDTGQGDYEQYF
TRBJ2-5,TRBV27,.,.,TGTGCCAGCAGTTCCTGGGGCCAAGAGACCCAGTACTTC,CASSSWGQETQYF
TRBJ2-1,TRBV7-2,.,.,TGTGCCAGCAGCGGGGTAGGGTCCGGTGAGCAGTTCTTC,CASSGVGSGEQFF
TRBJ2-7,TRBV11-2,.,.,TGTGCCAGCAGCTTGGTAGTCCGGGGCGTCGAGCAGTACTTC,CASSLVVRGVEQYF
TRBJ1-2,TRBV14,TRBD1,once,TGTGCCAGCAGCCAAACCCTCGCAGGGGGCATGATCTATGGCTACACCTTC,CASSQTLAGGMIYGYTF
TRBJ2-1,TRBV9,.,.,TGTGCCAGCAGCGTAGCAAATCGGCCGGACAGGGCCCTAGCGGACTACAATGAGCAGTTCTTC,CASSVANRPDRALADYNEQFF
TRBJ2-5,TRBV5-1,.,.,TGCGCCAGCAGCTTAGTGGGCCAGTACCAAGAGACCCAGTACTTC,CASSLVGQYQETQYF
TRBJ1-5,TRBV5-8,.,.,TGTGCCAGCAGCCGAGGCCGTCGGCGGAGAAATCAGCCCCAGCATTTT,CASSRGRRRRNQPQHF
TRBJ2-3,TRBV9,TRBD2,.,TGTGCCAGCAGCGTAGAATCGGGAGGGCCCACAGATACGCAGTATTTT,CASSVESGGPTDTQYF
TRBJ2-1,TRBV6-6,TRBD1,.,TGTGCCAGCAGCGGGACAGGGCCCTACAATGAGCAGTTCTTC,CASSGTGPYNEQFF
TRBJ2-7,TRBV19,.,once,TGTGCCAGTAGTATGAGTTGCCACCCCGGAGGGGGTTGCCCCTACGAGCAGTACTTC,CASSMSCHPGGGCPYEQYF
TRBJ2-1,TRBV28,TRBD2,.,TGTGCCAGCAGTCGGACTAGCGGAAACTCCTACAATGAGCAGTTCTTC,CASSRTSGNSYNEQFF
TRBJ2-2,TRBV21-1,.,.,TGTGCCAGCAGCAAAGTACACACCGGGGAGCTGTTTTTT,CASSKVHTGELFF
TRBJ2-7,TRBV6-5,.,.,TGTGCCAGCAGTCCCGGGACGCCTAGATACGAGCAGTACTTC,CASSPGTPRYEQYF
TRBJ2-4,TRBV29-1,.,.,TGCAGCGGTCGGGCTGGAGACATTCAGTACTTC,CSGRAGDIQYF
TRBJ2-7,TRBV5-4,.,.,TGTGCCAGCAGCTTGGGTCCCGCTCCCGATACCTACGAGCAGTACTTC,CASSLGPAPDTYEQYF
TRBJ2-1,TRBV7-3,TRBD1,.,TGTGCCAGCAGTTATCCTGACAGGGCAGCCCCGGGTGAGCAGTTCTTC,CASSYPDRAAPGEQFF
TRBJ2-1,TRBV11-1,TRBD2,.,TGTGCCAGCAGCTTAATGGGACTAGCCAGAGGCAATGAGCAGTTCTTC,CASSLMGLARGNEQFF
TRBJ2-5,TRBV5-4,TRBD2,.,TGTGCCAGCAGCTTGGTGGGAGGGCTTGAGACCCAGTACTTC,CASSLVGGLETQYF
TRBJ2-7,TRBV5-1,TRBD2,.,TGCGCCAGCAGCGACCCGGGACTACCGAAAGGGGCCTACGAGCAGTACTTC,CASSDPGLPKGAYEQYF
TRBJ2-3,TRBV19,TRBD1,.,TGTGCCAGTAGTCCCCGGACAGGAAAGTGGGATACGCAGTATTTT,CASSPRTGKWDTQYF
TRBJ2-7,TRBV27,.,.,TGTGCCAGCAGTTTAAGGCCGGCAGGGCTCTACGAGCAGTACTTC,CASSLRPAGLYEQYF
TRBJ1-2,TRBV29-1,.,.,TGCAGCGTCATACAGCGCTCTAACTATGGCTACACCTTC,CSVIQRSNYGYTF
TRBJ2-7,TRBV5-6,TRBD1,.,TGTGCCAGCAGCCAGGGTGGGACAGGGGGCTCCGAGTACGAGCAGTACTTC,CASSQGGTGGSEYEQYF
TRBJ2-3,TRBV4-2,TRBD2,.,TGTGCCAGCAGCCAACCTTATGGGGGGACTAGCGGGAGAAATCCAGATACGCAGTATTTT,CASSQPYGGTSGRNPDTQYF
TRBJ2-7,TRBV15,.,.,TGTGCCACCAGCAGAGATGGAGGGGGCAACGAGCAGTACTTC,CATSRDGGGNEQYF
TRBJ2-7,TRBV9,TRBD1,.,TGTGCCAGCAGCGTTAAGTCCGGGACAGGGAAATCCTACGAGCAGTACTTC,CASSVKSGTGKSYEQYF
TRBJ1-4,TRBV28,TRBD1,once,TGTGCCAGCAGTAACCCGACAGGGCGGATTGAAAAACTGTTTTTT,CASSNPTGRIEKLFF
TRBJ2-4,TRBV7-2,.,.,TGTGCCAGCAGCCGCGGATTGCCGGGCCTCTGGGCCAAAAACATTCAGTACTTC,CASSRGLPGLWAKNIQYF
TRBJ2-4,TRBV18,TRBD1,.,TGTGCCAGCTCACCAGGACAGGGCTTCTTAGCCAAAAACATTCAGTACTTC,CASSPGQGFLAKNIQYF
TRBJ1-1,TRBV18,TRBD1,once,TGTGCCAGCTCACCCACATCCGACAGGGCCACTGAAGCTTTCTTT,CASSPTSDRATEAFF
TRBJ2-7,TRBV5-1,TRBD1,.,TGCGCCAGCAGCTTGTTTGACAGGGGAGGTTGGGAGCAGTACTTC,CASSLFDRGGWEQYF
TRBJ2-7,TRBV6-6,TRBD1,.,TGTGCCAGCAGTTTCTTCGGGACAGGACACTACGAGCAGTACTTC,CASSFFGTGHYEQYF
TRBJ2-7,TRBV5-8,TRBD2,.,TGTGCCAGCAGCTCCTCCCCCGGGACTAGCGGCGACTACGAGCAGTACTTC,CASSSSPGTSGDYEQYF
TRBJ2-7,TRBV9,TRBD2,.,TGTGCCAGCAGCGTAGGCGGGAGGCCCGAATACGAGCAGTACTTC,CASSVGGRPEYEQYF